These T cell receptor beta chains were read from a single sample in a study of identical twins. TCRdb called the 5' RACE reads again in MiXCR, with one record for every CDR3 protein. The sample shows some 440,000 distinct CDR3 sequences, 20% to 25% of them seen only once. The same sample was also studied in work on T cells expressing NK-cell markers.

The specimen sequenced was CD4+ T cells sorted from blood. The receptors originated from a woman aged 18-29 years in good health. Both conserved end residues are part of each CDR3. Each record gives: J gene, V gene, D gene, clone size, CDR3 length, CDR3 DNA, CDR3 protein. D genes are given only for firm matches. Not all rows give a size; the values are once, few, many and, for expanded clones, a class.

>TRBJ2-1|TRBV20-1|-|-|14
TGCAGTGCCCTTCCGAACTCCATGACGGGTGAGCAGTTCTTC
CSALPNSMTGEQFF
>TRBJ1-2|TRBV12-3/TRBV12-4|TRBD1|few|18
TGTACCAGCAGTTTAGGGCGACAGGGGGCCCTCCAAAACTATGGCTACACCTTC
CTSSLGRQGALQNYGYTF
>TRBJ1-6|TRBV2|-|once|16
TGTGCCAGCAGTGAAATTGCGCGGGGGAATAATTCACCCCTCCACTTT
CASSEIARGNNSPLHF
>TRBJ2-1|TRBV5-4|-|-|15
TGTGCCAGCAGCCCTACTGGGACTCAATCGGATGAGCAGTTCTTC
CASSPTGTQSDEQFF
>TRBJ2-3|TRBV4-3|-|-|14
TGCGCCAGCAGCCAAGATGGAGGAAGAGATACGCAGTATTTT
CASSQDGGRDTQYF
>TRBJ2-3|TRBV12-3/TRBV12-4|-|few|15
TGTGCCAGCAACGGAGGGTCTCTCTTGGGAGATACGCAGTATTTT
CASNGGSLLGDTQYF
>TRBJ2-7|TRBV29-1|TRBD2|few|13
TGCAGCGTTGAGGGAGCGGGAGTCAACGAGCAGTACTTC
CSVEGAGVNEQYF
>TRBJ2-5|TRBV5-1|-|-|13
TGCGCCAGCAGCACCGGGAGTCGGGAGACCCAGTACTTC
CASSTGSRETQYF
>TRBJ2-1|TRBV7-2|TRBD2|few|15
TGTGCCAGCAAGGGAAGGCGGGAGGTAAGGGGTGAGCAGTTCTTC
CASKGRREVRGEQFF
>TRBJ1-1|TRBV29-1|-|many|15
TGCAGCGTTGACTCAGGGTGGGCGATGAACACTGAAGCTTTCTTT
CSVDSGWAMNTEAFF
>TRBJ2-7|TRBV20-1|-|-|14
TGCAGTGCTAGTATTGTGGAAAAGGGGTACGAGCAGTACTTC
CSASIVEKGYEQYF
>TRBJ1-2|TRBV10-3|-|-|13
TGTGCCATCAGTGAGTCCTGGGACTATGGCTACACCTTC
CAISESWDYGYTF
>TRBJ2-6|TRBV5-1|TRBD1|-|17
TGCGCCAGCCGCGCCAGAGACAGGGACTCTGGGGCCAACGTCCTGACTTTC
CASRARDRDSGANVLTF
>TRBJ1-5|TRBV7-2|TRBD1|many|13
TGTGCCAGCTCACAGGGGGCGGGTCAGCCCCAGCATTTT
CASSQGAGQPQHF
>TRBJ1-3|TRBV11-2|TRBD1|-|18
TGTGCCAGCAGCCGGACAGGTGGATTCAAAAGCTCTGGAAACACCATATATTTT
CASSRTGGFKSSGNTIYF
>TRBJ2-5|TRBV6-1|-|few|15
TGTGCCAGCTTTAAAGGGGGGGTAGACGAAGAGACCCAGTACTTC
CASFKGGVDEETQYF
>TRBJ2-3|TRBV12-5|TRBD2|-|16
TGTGCTAGTGGTCGCGGGGGGGACGCCCGAACAGATACGCAGTATTTT
CASGRGGDARTDTQYF
>TRBJ2-1|TRBV6-1|TRBD2|few|15
TGTGCCAGCAGTGCCTTAGCGGGGGGGCAGGCTGAGCAGTTCTTC
CASSALAGGQAEQFF
>TRBJ2-3|TRBV20-1|-|-|13
TGCAGTGCCCCGGCGGACGGCACAGATACGCAGTATTTT
CSAPADGTDTQYF
>TRBJ2-3|TRBV7-2|TRBD2|-|15
TGTGCCAGCAGCACGACTAGCGGGAGTTGGGATACGCAGTATTTT
CASSTTSGSWDTQYF
>TRBJ2-3|TRBV7-2|-|few|13
TGTGCCAGCAGCTTAATGCCGGTAGATACGCAGTATTTT
CASSLMPVDTQYF
>TRBJ2-3|TRBV20-1|-|-|12
TGCAGTGCTAGACCCACCACAGATACGCAGTATTTT
CSARPTTDTQYF
>TRBJ2-5|TRBV11-1|TRBD2|-|18
TGTGCCAGCAGCTCTCTTTTAGCTAGCGGGGGATACAGAGATACCCAGTACTTC
CASSSLLASGGYRDTQYF
>TRBJ1-6|TRBV5-1|-|-|15
TGCGCCAGCAGCTTGGCCGGTACAGAAAATTCACCCCTCCACTTT
CASSLAGTENSPLHF
>TRBJ2-2|TRBV7-2|-|-|13
TGTGCCAGCAGCTTTTTAATTAGCGGGGAGCTGTTTTTT
CASSFLISGELFF
>TRBJ2-3|TRBV21-1|-|-|17
TGTGCCAGCAGCAAAGAAGCTAGCGGGGACTCCACAGATACGCAGTATTTT
CASSKEASGDSTDTQYF
>TRBJ2-1|TRBV20-1|-|few|12
TGCAGTGCTAGAGACGGGGACGATGAGCAGTTCTTC
CSARDGDDEQFF
>TRBJ2-3|TRBV15|TRBD2|-|16
TGTGCCACCAGCGCTCAAGCGGGGGCCTACACAGATACGCAGTATTTT
CATSAQAGAYTDTQYF
>TRBJ2-7|TRBV4-3|-|-|13
TGCGCCAGCAGCCAAGGGGTCGCCTACGAGCAGTACTTC
CASSQGVAYEQYF
>TRBJ1-5|TRBV19|-|-|8
TGTGCCAGTCGCCCCCAGCATTTT
CASRPQHF
>TRBJ2-1|TRBV5-6|TRBD2|-|15
TGTGCCAGCAGTTTTGGGACTAGCGGGAGCGTTGAGCAGTTCTTC
CASSFGTSGSVEQFF
>TRBJ2-7|TRBV12-3/TRBV12-4|TRBD1|few|15
TGTGCCAGCAGTTCGAAAACGACAGGGGGAGTGGAGCAGTACTTC
CASSSKTTGGVEQYF
>TRBJ1-2|TRBV6-1|-|-|17
TGTGCCAGCAGTACAAGGATGACAGGCTCACCAGACTATGGCTACACCTTC
CASSTRMTGSPDYGYTF
>TRBJ1-1|TRBV6-1|-|-|14
TGTGCCACTTCCCAAGGGGAGTGGGGCACTGAAGCTTTCTTT
CATSQGEWGTEAFF
>TRBJ1-3|TRBV11-2|-|-|15
TGTGCCAGCAGCCCGGAAAGAAACTCTGGAAACACCATATATTTT
CASSPERNSGNTIYF
>TRBJ2-1|TRBV20-1|TRBD2|few|14
TGCAGTGCTAGCTTAGCGGGAGGGAAGAATGAGCAGTTCTTC
CSASLAGGKNEQFF
>TRBJ2-7|TRBV19|-|-|15
TGTGCCAGTAGTATAGGGACCGGGTCTCCCTACGAGCAGTACTTC
CASSIGTGSPYEQYF
>TRBJ2-1|TRBV12-3/TRBV12-4|-|-|14
TGTGCCAGCAACACACTCGGACAGCACAATGAGCAGTTCTTC
CASNTLGQHNEQFF
>TRBJ2-5|TRBV20-1|-|many|13
TGCAGTGCCCCGTTGGGCAACCAAGAGACCCAGTACTTC
CSAPLGNQETQYF
>TRBJ1-5|TRBV20-1|-|-|15
TGCAGTGCTAGAGGGGCGGGTTCCAGCAATCAGCCCCAGCATTTT
CSARGAGSSNQPQHF
>TRBJ2-1|TRBV20-1|TRBD2|-|15
TGCAGTGCTAGAGTCAGCCCAGCGGGATTAGATGAGCAGTTCTTC
CSARVSPAGLDEQFF
>TRBJ2-3|TRBV20-1|-|-|14
TGCAGTGCTACAGAAGTGGGCAGCACAGATACGCAGTATTTT
CSATEVGSTDTQYF
>TRBJ2-5|TRBV30|-|few|15
TGTGCCTGGAGTGTTGTGCGTAGAGGGTGGGGGACCCAGTACTTC
CAWSVVRRGWGTQYF
>TRBJ1-4|TRBV7-9|-|-|16
TGTGCCAGCAGCTCTTCAGGCTCCGGGGGTGGGGAAAAACTGTTTTTT
CASSSSGSGGGEKLFF
>TRBJ2-3|TRBV20-1|TRBD2|-|15
TGCAGTGCTAGAGATCTGCCCGGGAGGACAGATACGCAGTATTTT
CSARDLPGRTDTQYF